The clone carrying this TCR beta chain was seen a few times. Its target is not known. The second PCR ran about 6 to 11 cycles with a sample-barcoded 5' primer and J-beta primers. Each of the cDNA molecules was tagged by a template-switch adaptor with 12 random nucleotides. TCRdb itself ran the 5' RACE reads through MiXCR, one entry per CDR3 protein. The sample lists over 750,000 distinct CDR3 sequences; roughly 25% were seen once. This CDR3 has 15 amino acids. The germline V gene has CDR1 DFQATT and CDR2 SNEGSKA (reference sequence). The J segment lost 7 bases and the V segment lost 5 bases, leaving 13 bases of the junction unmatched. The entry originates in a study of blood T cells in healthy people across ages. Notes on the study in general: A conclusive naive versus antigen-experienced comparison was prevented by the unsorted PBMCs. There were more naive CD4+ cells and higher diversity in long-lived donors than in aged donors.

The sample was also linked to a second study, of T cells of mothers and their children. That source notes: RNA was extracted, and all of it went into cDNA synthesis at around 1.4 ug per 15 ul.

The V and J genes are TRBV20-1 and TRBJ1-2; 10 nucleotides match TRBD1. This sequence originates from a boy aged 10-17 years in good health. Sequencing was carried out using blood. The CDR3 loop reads CSADPRDRGRFGYTF. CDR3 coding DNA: TGCAGTGCTGATCCTCGGGACAGGGGACGTTTTGGCTACACCTTC.